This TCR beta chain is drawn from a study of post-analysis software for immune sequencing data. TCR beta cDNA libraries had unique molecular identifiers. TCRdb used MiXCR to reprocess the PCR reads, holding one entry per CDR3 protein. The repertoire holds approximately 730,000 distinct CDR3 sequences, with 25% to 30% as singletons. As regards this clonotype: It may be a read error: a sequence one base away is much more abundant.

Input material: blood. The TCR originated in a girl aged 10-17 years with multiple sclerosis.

CDR3 DNA sequence: TGTGCCAGCAGCGTCGGCGCGGGGAAAGAGACCCAGTACTTC. Protein: CASSVGAGKETQYF. The gene calls are TRBV7-2 and TRBJ2-5; D might be TRBD2 (6 bases). CDR1 and CDR2 (germline): SGHTA, FQGNSA. V lost 5 bases to trimming and J lost 3 bases, with 13 bases between them. CDR3 size: 14 residues.